The source of this T cell receptor beta chain is a study of breast tumors, draining lymph nodes, adjacent tissues. There are 17 residues in the CDR3. CDR1 is MNHNS, CDR2 SASEGT, per germline. V dropped 1 base and J dropped 6; count of bases not matched to a gene: 11. Each CDR3 protein gets one entry after TCRdb re-called the multiplex PCR reads with MiXCR. The sample contains more than 20,000 distinct CDR3 sequences, approximately 20% of which appear only once. Overall study results and limits: Luminal-like breast cancer showed significantly higher tumor–nontumor repertoire similarity than basal-like. Tumor TCR diversity was below lymph nodes but above nontumor tissue. Tumor T cell lymph node origin was a supported hypothesis, not proven.

This clonotype was counted many times. Its antigen is still unknown. Sequenced input: breast tumor tissue. The chain recombines TRBV6-1 with TRBJ1-5, with 8 bases fitting TRBD1. The TCR originated in a female donor with breast cancer. Some clones in this sample may be carry-over from other donors' samples. Here the CDR3 reads CASSEVVVRGRSQPQHF. CDR3 nucleotide sequence: TGTGCCAGCAGTGAAGTAGTCGTCAGGGGGCGCAGTCAGCCCCAGCATTTT.